This T cell receptor (beta chain) was obtained from a study of cytomegalovirus exposure and HLA in healthy donors. Study results and limitations: The investigators catalogued 164 TCR beta chains as cytomegalovirus-associated.

The germline V and J ends were trimmed by 6 bases and 2 bases, with 14 bases remaining between them. This CDR3 contains 15 residues. The germline CDR1 and CDR2 sequences are ENHRY and SYGVKD. As regards this clone: Its antigen is undetermined.

Amplification used 60 Vbeta primers and 13 Jbeta primers. Sequenced by immunoSEQ multiplex PCR; TCRdb stores in-frame clones only, minus some. The listing contains 40,000 to 50,000 clones. V usage is TRBV10-3 and J usage is TRBJ1-3; D possibly corresponds to TRBD1 (6 bases). The specimen sequenced was PBMCs. The TCR sequence derives from a woman aged 40 to 50 in good health and CMV-seronegative. CDR3: CAISYRALTGNTIYF. CDR3 nucleotide sequence: TGTGCCATCAGCTACAGGGCTCTGACTGGAAACACCATATATTTT.